These 21 T cell receptor beta chains originate from one sample sequenced in a study of graft-versus-host responses after intestinal transplantation. No antigen has been identified for these receptors. Repertoires were generated with immunoSEQ multiplex PCR, while TCRdb's copy carries only in-frame clones and drops some. Of over 85,000 clones in the sample, around 93% were seen once. The starting material was unstimulated CD8+ T cells sorted from spleen or lymph node cells, obtained before intestinal transplant. The origin of the receptors is a human donor who received an intestinal transplant.

Note on this clone: A read error is possible here, since a much larger clone lies one base away. The chain couples TRBV6-5 to TRBJ2-5, with D unresolved. The end of the DNA is better explained by TRBJ2-7, so the J call may be wrong. Germline CDR1 MNHEY, CDR2 SVGAGI. The CDR3 length is 11 residues. The CDR3 bases are TGTGCCAGCAGTTACTTCTACGAGCAGTACTTC. Translating gives CASSYFYEQYF.

V is TRBV7-9 and J is TRBJ2-7, with 7 positions matching TRBD1. V shed 5 bases and J 3 bases; nucleotides not matched to a gene: 7. The CDR3 runs 14 residues. Germline V CDR1 and CDR2: SEHNR, FQNEAQ (reference sequence). Written as DNA, the CDR3 is TGTGCCAGCAGCCAGGGGGTAGCCCACTACGAGCAGTACTTC. Translation: CASSQGVAHYEQYF.

The V call is TRBV5-1, the J call TRBJ2-1; TRBD1 matches at 10 bases. Germline trimming cut 5 bases from V and 3 bases from J; bases unmatched to any gene: 5. Germline CDR1 SGHRS, CDR2 YFSETQ. This CDR3 spans 15 amino acids. CDR3 nucleotide sequence: TGCGCCAGCAGTGGCCGGGACAGGGGCTACAATGAGCAGTTCTTC. Encoded protein: CASSGRDRGYNEQFF.

This chain connects TRBV27 to TRBJ2-2; D not resolved. Germline assignment: CDR1 MNHEY and CDR2 SMNVEV (reference sequence). The CDR3 consists of 14 residues. V was shortened by 5 bases and J by 4 bases, with 11 bases between the two germline ends. The CDR3 DNA reads as TGTGCCAGCAGTGCGACATCTACCACCGGGGAGCTGTTTTTT. Residues: CASSATSTTGELFF.

The V call is TRBV6-6, the J call TRBJ1-2, with D unresolved. Germline V gene lookup returns CDR1 MNHNY and CDR2 SVGAGI (reference sequence). V lost 5 bases and J lost 1, with 11 bases in between. This CDR3 contains 14 residues. Here the CDR3 reads CASSQLPDNYGYTF. The DNA of the CDR3 is TGTGCCAGCAGTCAACTTCCGGATAACTATGGCTACACCTTC.

V is TRBV6-6 and J is TRBJ2-1, with TRBD1 matching over 9 bases. CDR1 MNHNY and CDR2 SVGAGI come from the germline V gene (reference sequence). This CDR3 region has 14 residues. V dropped 1 base and J dropped 7; count of bases not matched to a gene: 2. This chain's CDR3 is CASSYLGQGNEQFF. As DNA, the CDR3 is TGTGCCAGCAGTTACTTAGGACAGGGGAATGAGCAGTTCTTC.

V is TRBV19 and J is TRBJ1-1; maybe TRBD1 (6 bases). Trimming shortened V by 7 bases and J by 11 bases, and 20 bases separated the two germline ends. CDR1 LNHDA and CDR2 SQIVND come from the germline V gene (reference sequence). The CDR3 covers 13 residues. The CDR3 sequence is CASMRGWTEEAFF. CDR3 coding DNA: TGTGCCAGTATGAGGGGGTGGACAGAGGAGGCTTTCTTT.

V and J are TRBV6-5 and TRBJ2-1; D might be TRBD1 (5 bases). Trimming took off 4 bases at V and 6 bases at J, with 13 bases between the two ends. The germline CDR1 and CDR2 sequences are MNHEY and SVGAGI. This CDR3 region has 14 residues. The CDR3 coding sequence is TGTGCCAGCAGTTTCATAGGGCAGGGCAATGAGCAGTTCTTC. Protein sequence: CASSFIGQGNEQFF.

V is TRBV6-1 and J is TRBJ2-5; TRBD2 is a possible D gene (6 bases). CDR1 is MNHNS, CDR2 SASEGT, per germline. The CDR3 has 13 residues. Trimming removed 5 bases at V and 2 bases at J, with 9 bases between. The CDR3 coding sequence is TGTGCCAGCAGTCCTAGCGCGCAAGAGACCCAGTACTTC. Its protein product is CASSPSAQETQYF.

CDR3 DNA: TGTGCCAGCAGTTACTCTCGTTTGAACACTGAAGCTTTCTTT. This sequence encodes CASSYSRLNTEAFF. The chain recombines TRBV6-5 with TRBJ1-1, with D hard to call. This CDR3 is built from 14 residues. V was clipped by 0 bases and J by 0 bases, with 5 bases between them. Germline assignment: CDR1 MNHEY and CDR2 SVGAGI.

The rearrangement uses TRBV13 and TRBJ2-3; D is undetermined. Trimming left V 3 bases short and J 0 bases short, with 13 bases between. The CDR3 covers 16 residues. Germline V lookup: CDR1 PRHDT, CDR2 FYEKMQ (reference sequence). CDR3 protein: CASSLRRVLSTDTQYF. CDR3 in DNA: TGTGCCAGCAGCTTGCGCCGGGTCCTCAGCACAGATACGCAGTATTTT.

The chain carries TRBV23-1 and TRBJ2-3, with TRBD1 matching over 9 bases. Being an ORF, TRBV23-1 has a function that is uncertain. V lost 7 bases, J lost 5 bases, and 13 bases stayed unmatched. This CDR3 is 16 amino acids long. The CDR3 loop is CASIQRGQGFGDTQYF. CDR3 bases: TGCGCCAGCATTCAGAGGGGACAGGGTTTTGGAGATACGCAGTATTTT.

This clone appeared a single time. The chain links TRBV18 to TRBJ2-1; 13 positions match TRBD2. Unmatched junction bases numbered 14, after V lost 3 bases and J lost 12 bases. The CDR3 is 17 residues long. The V gene's germline CDR1 is KGHSH and CDR2 LQKENI. The CDR3 nucleotides read TGTGCCAGCTCACCCTGGACTAGCGGGAGCGCCACCTCTGGGCAGTTCTTC. It codes for CASSPWTSGSATSGQFF.

This chain links TRBV2 with TRBJ1-1, with D uncertain. Germline lookup yields CDR1 SNHLY and CDR2 FYNNEI. V was cut by 3 bases and J by 1 base, with 9 bases left in between. The CDR3 sequence is 14 residues long. The CDR3 region has the DNA TGTGCCAGCAGTGACAGATTTCCGAACACTGAAGCTTTCTTT. Protein product: CASSDRFPNTEAFF.

CDR3 sequence: CASSLSGANQPQHF. In DNA form, the CDR3 reads TGTGCCAGCAGTTTATCGGGGGCCAATCAGCCCCAGCATTTT. The gene calls are TRBV27 and TRBJ1-5, with D perhaps matching TRBD1 (6 bases). V was shortened by 0 bases and J by 3 bases, with 6 bases between the two germline ends. The CDR3 loop spans 14 amino acids. Germline V gene data show CDR1 as MNHEY and CDR2 as SMNVEV (reference sequence).

DNA of the CDR3: TGTGCCAGCAGTCCCCACGGCGGCGAGCAGTACTTC. Residues: CASSPHGGEQYF. The chain combines TRBV2 with TRBJ2-7; D is unresolved. Trimming pared 5 bases from V and 6 bases from J, leaving 11 bases between. CDR1 and CDR2 (germline): SNHLY, FYNNEI. This CDR3 spans 12 amino acids.

The rearrangement joins TRBV2 to TRBJ2-3, with D possibly matching TRBD1 (6 bases). The V gene lost 4 bases and the J gene lost 8 bases, with 16 bases spanning the gap. The germline CDR1 and CDR2 sequences are SNHLY and FYNNEI. The CDR3 has 14 amino acids. CDR3 nucleotides: TGTGCCAGCAGTGGCAGGATGGGGACAAGTACGCAGTATTTT. Translating it yields CASSGRMGTSTQYF.

This clone appeared a few times. The chain employs TRBV5-4 and TRBJ2-1; D ambiguous. With 0 bases removed from V and 7 bases from J, the gap between germline ends came to 8 bases. There are 13 residues in the CDR3. Per the germline V gene, CDR1 is SGHNT and CDR2 is YYREEE (reference sequence). CDR3 DNA: TGTGCCAGCAGCTTGGGGCTGGTGAATGAGCAGTTCTTC. Amino acids: CASSLGLVNEQFF. Supplemented by reference TRBV5-4 and TRBJ2-1, the full variable domain reads ETGVTQSPTHLIKTRGQQVTLRCSSQSGHNTVSWYQQALGQGPQFIFQYYREEENGRGNFPPRFSGLQFPNYSSELNVNALELDDSALYLCASSLGLVNEQFFGPGTRLTVL.

The chain employs TRBV7-2 and TRBJ2-5; 9 bases match TRBD1. Germline lookup yields CDR1 SGHTA and CDR2 FQGNSA. The CDR3 is made up of 13 amino acids. V lost 3 bases to trimming and J lost 5 bases; unmatched junction nucleotides: 1. The CDR3 reads CASSLTGGETQYF. The CDR3 coding sequence is TGTGCCAGCAGCTTGACAGGGGGGGAGACCCAGTACTTC.

This CDR3 reads CSVEGQGVSGNTIYF. In nucleotides, the CDR3 is TGCAGCGTTGAGGGACAGGGGGTTTCCGGAAACACCATATATTTT. The gene calls are TRBV29-1 and TRBJ1-3, with 11 bases lining up with TRBD1. Germline V gene lookup returns CDR1 SQVTM and CDR2 ANQGSEA. The length of the CDR3 is 15 residues. J gave up 4 bases and V 3 bases, and 5 bases lay outside the gene matches.

CDR3 DNA: TGTGCCAGCAGTTACTTGGACGGTCCCTATGGCTACACCTTC. It specifies CASSYLDGPYGYTF. The genes are TRBV6-5 and TRBJ1-2; D gene uncertain. Germline assignment: CDR1 MNHEY and CDR2 SVGAGI. This CDR3 contains 14 residues. V was cut by 1 base and J by 4 bases, with 10 bases left in between.